These 10 T cell receptor beta chains share one sample of origin, sequenced in a study of blood T cell repertoires in COVID-19 (TCRdb year 2020). The library was made by the immunoSEQ multiplex PCR assay. Here the immuneACCESS table is served through TCRdb, limited to in-frame sequences with V and J called. Missing clones are a known gap in these copies; in checked studies unresolved V genes cover under half, and the rest lacks a known reason. This sample has about 210,000 clones in its table, and under 95% of those were observed once. The ten largest clones take up around 1.2% of the sample. The sequencing input was peripheral blood. The source is a man aged 30 to 39 with acute or convalescent COVID-19.

The chain combines TRBV29-1 with TRBJ1-2; 9 bases match TRBD1. The trim removed 6 bases at V and 3 bases at J, leaving 2 bases unmatched. This CDR3 is 12 amino acids long. Germline CDR1 reads SQVTM; CDR2 reads ANQGSEA. The CDR3 sequence: CSVRDRDYGYTF. Written as DNA, the CDR3 is TGCAGCGTCAGGGACAGGGACTATGGCTACACCTTC.

This rearrangement joins TRBV10-3 to TRBJ1-6, with D tentatively TRBD1 (5 bases). CDR3 length: 13 amino acids. Per the germline V gene, CDR1 is ENHRY and CDR2 is SYGVKD. Trimming left V 7 bases short and J 10 bases short, with 14 bases between. CDR3 bases: TGTGCCATCACGGGGGAGCCAAGATCACCCCTCCACTTT. This sequence encodes CAITGEPRSPLHF.

The chain links TRBV10-1 to TRBJ2-3; D is possibly TRBD1 (6 bases). Trimming removed 6 bases from V and 0 bases from J, with 16 bases in between. This CDR3 contains 16 residues. From germline, CDR1 is WNHNN and CDR2 SYGVQD (reference sequence). DNA of the CDR3: TGCGCCAGCAGACTATTTCCGGGACAAAGCACAGATACGCAGTATTTT. This encodes CASRLFPGQSTDTQYF.

The chain combines TRBV27 with TRBJ1-5; TRBD1 matches 8 bases. The germline CDR1 and CDR2 sequences are MNHEY and SMNVEV (reference sequence). Trimming at V came to 5 bases and at J to 10 bases, leaving 7 bases not matched to a gene. The CDR3 has 13 amino acids. The CDR3 spells CASSRDRIQPQHF. In nucleotides, the CDR3 is TGTGCCAGCAGTCGGGACAGGATCCAACCCCAGCATTTT.

J is TRBJ2-7 and V is TRBV6-2 or TRBV6-3, with 7 nucleotides matching TRBD2. CDR3 size: 14 residues. Germline values: CDR1 MNHEY, CDR2 SVGEGT. Trimming at V came to 6 bases and at J to 6 bases, leaving 11 bases not matched to a gene. CDR3 loop: CASSPPAGVSEQYF. In DNA form, the CDR3 reads TGTGCCAGCAGCCCCCCCGCGGGAGTTTCCGAGCAGTACTTC.

The count of this clone is one. This rearrangement joins TRBV6-5 to TRBJ1-2, with D perhaps matching TRBD1 (5 bases). The CDR3 sequence is 13 residues long. Germline CDR1 MNHEY, CDR2 SVGAGI. The V end was cut by 5 bases, the J end by 7 bases, with 14 bases between. CDR3 protein: CASSLSGLLGYTF. The DNA of the CDR3 is TGTGCCAGCAGTCTCTCAGGGTTGCTTGGCTACACCTTC.

The chain couples TRBV5-1 to TRBJ2-1, with D possibly being TRBD1 (7 bases). V lost 4 bases and J lost 0, with 14 bases in between. The CDR3 runs to 16 residues. CDR1 is SGHRS, CDR2 YFSETQ, per germline. CDR3 nucleotides: TGCGCCAGCAGCAGAGGAGGGACAGCCTCCTACAATGAGCAGTTCTTC. This codes for CASSRGGTASYNEQFF.

This chain connects TRBV5-1 to TRBJ1-4; 7 bases line up with TRBD1. The CDR3 runs to 14 residues. The V gene's germline CDR1 is SGHRS and CDR2 YFSETQ. The ends lost 4 bases at V and 5 bases at J; junction bases unmatched: 5. The CDR3 DNA follows: TGCGCCAGCAGCAGCGGCAGGGGGAATGAAAAACTGTTTTTT. Translated: CASSSGRGNEKLFF. Complete variable domain (other parts from reference TRBV5-1 and TRBJ1-4): KAGVTQTPRYLIKTRGQQVTLSCSPISGHRSVSWYQQTPGQGLQFLFEYFSETQRNKGNFPGRFSGRQFSNSRSEMNVSTLELGDSALYLCASSSGRGNEKLFFGSGTQLSVL.

V and J are TRBV30 and TRBJ1-5; weak D call: TRBD1 (5 bases). The germline V and J ends were trimmed by 7 bases and 9 bases, with 16 bases remaining between them. Germline loops: CDR1 GTSNPN, CDR2 SVGIG (reference sequence). The CDR3 has 12 residues. This CDR3 reads CALQVSQGPQHF. The CDR3 DNA sequence: TGTGCCTTACAGGTTAGCCAAGGGCCCCAGCATTTT.

The chain recombines TRBV6-5 with TRBJ2-2; TRBD1 matches 8 bases. The junction had 12 bases not matched to a gene; V was cut back by 9 bases and J by 6 bases. CDR1 is MNHEY, CDR2 SVGAGI, per germline. CDR3 length: 15 amino acids. The CDR3 region has the DNA TGTGCCAGTGCCCCAACAGGGGGAATATCCGGGGAGCTGTTTTTT. It yields the protein CASAPTGGISGELFF.